The source of this TCR beta chain is a study of blood T cell repertoires in COVID-19. Profiled with immunoSEQ multiplex PCR; TCRdb holds only in-frame clones, not every one. The table records over 200,000 clones, about 85% of them present only once. The V gene's germline CDR1 is MNHEY and CDR2 SVGAGI. The ends lost 6 bases at V and 4 bases at J; junction bases unmatched: 5. This CDR3 has 13 amino acids. The chain combines TRBV6-5 with TRBJ2-5, with 7 bases aligning to TRBD1. The source of this sequence is a man aged 30 to 45 who had recovered from COVID-19. Sequencing was carried out using PBMCs or T cells enriched from blood (not recorded which). The CDR3 DNA is TGTGCCAGCAGACAGGGGTTTCGAGAGACCCAGTACTTC. Its protein is CASRQGFRETQYF.